Listed here is a single T cell receptor beta chain. Antigen: not known. CDR1 is SQVTM and CDR2 is ANQGSEA in the germline V gene. CDR3 length: 14 residues. Germline trimming cut 4 bases from V and 6 bases from J; bases unmatched to any gene: 7. The data stem from a study of OX40 agonist ivuxolimab in advanced cancers. Profiling relied on immunoSEQ multiplex PCR, and the TCRdb table lists in-frame clones only, not all of them. The sample records approximately 94,000 clones, around nine tenths being singletons. Study-level results: In general, CD8+ T cells held more expanded clones than CD4+ did, on average.

Patients were ineligible given autoimmune disease history or systemic immunosuppression. This chain uses TRBV29-1 with TRBJ2-1; 9 bases match TRBD2. The sample here was CD4+ or CD8+ T cells sorted from blood, taken in a trial of the OX40 agonist ivuxolimab. The TCR comes from an adult with an advanced solid tumor such as melanoma, head and neck, liver or kidney cancer. The CDR3 DNA reads TGCAGCGTTGCCGCTAGCGGGGTGGGCAATGAGCAGTTCTTC. Its translation: CSVAASGVGNEQFF.